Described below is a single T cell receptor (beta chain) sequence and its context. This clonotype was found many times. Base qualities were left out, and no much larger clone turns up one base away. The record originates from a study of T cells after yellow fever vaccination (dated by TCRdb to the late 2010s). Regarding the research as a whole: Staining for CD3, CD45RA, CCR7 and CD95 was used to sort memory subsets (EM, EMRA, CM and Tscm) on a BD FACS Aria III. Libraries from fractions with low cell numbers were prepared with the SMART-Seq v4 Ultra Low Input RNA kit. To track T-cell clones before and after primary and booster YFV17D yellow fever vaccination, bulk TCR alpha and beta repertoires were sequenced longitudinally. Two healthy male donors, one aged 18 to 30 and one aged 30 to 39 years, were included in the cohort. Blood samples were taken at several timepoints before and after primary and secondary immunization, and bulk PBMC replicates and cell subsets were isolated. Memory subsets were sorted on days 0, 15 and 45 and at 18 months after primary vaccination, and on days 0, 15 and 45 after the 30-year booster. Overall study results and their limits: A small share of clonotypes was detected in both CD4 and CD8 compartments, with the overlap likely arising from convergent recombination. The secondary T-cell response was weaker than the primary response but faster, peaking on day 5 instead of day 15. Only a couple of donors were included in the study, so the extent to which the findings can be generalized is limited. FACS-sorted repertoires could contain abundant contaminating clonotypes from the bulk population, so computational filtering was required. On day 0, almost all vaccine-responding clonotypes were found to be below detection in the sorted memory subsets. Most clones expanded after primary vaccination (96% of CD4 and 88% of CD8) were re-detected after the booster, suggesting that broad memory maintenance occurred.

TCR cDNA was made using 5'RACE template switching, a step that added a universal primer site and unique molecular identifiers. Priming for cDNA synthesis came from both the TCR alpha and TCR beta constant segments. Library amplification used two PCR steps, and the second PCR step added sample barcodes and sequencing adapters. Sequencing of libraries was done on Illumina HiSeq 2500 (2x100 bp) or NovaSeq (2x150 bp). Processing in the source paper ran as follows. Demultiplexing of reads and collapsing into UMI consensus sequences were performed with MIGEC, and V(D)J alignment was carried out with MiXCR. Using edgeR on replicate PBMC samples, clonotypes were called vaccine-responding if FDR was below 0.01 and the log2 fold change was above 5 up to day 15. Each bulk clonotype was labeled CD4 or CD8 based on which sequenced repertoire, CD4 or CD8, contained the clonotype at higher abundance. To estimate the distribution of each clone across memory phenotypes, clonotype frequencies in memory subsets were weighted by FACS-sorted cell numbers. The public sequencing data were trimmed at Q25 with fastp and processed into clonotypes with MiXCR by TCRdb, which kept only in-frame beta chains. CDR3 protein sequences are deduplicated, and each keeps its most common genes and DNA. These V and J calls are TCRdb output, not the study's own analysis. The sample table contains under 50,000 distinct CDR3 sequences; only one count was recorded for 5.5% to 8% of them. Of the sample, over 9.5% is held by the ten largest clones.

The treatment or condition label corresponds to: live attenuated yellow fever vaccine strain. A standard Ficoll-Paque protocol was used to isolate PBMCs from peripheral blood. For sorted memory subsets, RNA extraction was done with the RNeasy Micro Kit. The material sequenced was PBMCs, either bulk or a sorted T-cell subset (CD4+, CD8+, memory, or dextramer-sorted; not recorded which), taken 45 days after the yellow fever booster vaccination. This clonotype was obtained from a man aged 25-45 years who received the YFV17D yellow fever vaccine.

DNA sequence: TGCGCCAGCAGCTATCCAGGGACCTACGAGCAGTACTTC. This codes for CASSYPGTYEQYF. The chain couples TRBV5-1 to TRBJ2-7; the D region possibly corresponds to TRBD1 (5 bases align). From the germline V gene, CDR1 is SGHRS and CDR2 is YFSETQ. V is reduced by 3 bases and J by 2 bases, leaving a spacing of 9 bases between them. Including cysteine and phenylalanine, the CDR3 has 13 amino acids. Only CDR3 DNA remains: 39 bases, in frame from the first base.